This T cell receptor beta chain emerged from a study of regulatory T cells in long-lasting Graves disease (dated by TCRdb to 2020 to 2022). At the level of the whole study: Persistent Graves' disease was defined as antithyroid drug treatment for over 5 years with persistently positive TSH receptor autoantibodies. This study used TCR sequencing and RNA sequencing of peripheral blood to compare persistent Graves' disease patients against newly diagnosed Graves' disease patients. The study was registered as a clinical trial and conducted in China. A total of around 33 samples were covered by TCR sequencing, comprising around 13 persistent and around 20 newly diagnosed Graves' disease patients. In the clinical cohort, patients with persistent Graves' disease had used antithyroid drugs for an average of about 9.3 years. What the study reported, not specific to this receptor: Because the primary lesion, thyroid tissue, could not be accessed, the study looked at peripheral blood alone. Lower TCR Shannon entropy and fewer highly expanded clones were observed in persistent Graves' disease patients than in newly diagnosed patients, which suggested clonal expansion. TRBV28, TRBJ1-2 and TRBJ2-5 were preferentially used in persistent disease, while TRBV20-1 and TRBJ2-1 were favored in newly diagnosed disease. The authors acknowledged the small sample size as a limitation that may reduce accuracy. Sequencing and analysis were limited to the TCR beta chain. Persistent patients shared more public clonotypes among themselves (fewer than 3,000) than newly diagnosed patients did (about 970).

CDR1 and CDR2 are read off the germline V gene as KGHDR and SFDVKD. Ends trimmed: V by 4 bases, J by 7 bases; bases unmatched to a gene: 7. From cysteine to phenylalanine, the CDR3 is 15 amino acids long. Only the CDR3 portion is preserved as DNA: 45 bases, with reading frame beginning at the first base. Library preparation used multiplex PCR. Sequencer: Illumina HiSeq 4000. CDR3 regions were amplified by Arm-PCR with iRepertoire HTBI primers to construct TCR beta libraries. Before sequencing, the PCR products underwent gel purification. The paper's data handling went like this. Gene usage analysis of CDR3 amino acid clonotypes used the 62 TRBV and approximately 13 TRBJ segments found across samples. COPE and FqMerger were used to merge filtered high-quality paired reads into contigs. BLAST was used to align contigs to IMGT TRBV, TRBD and TRBJ reference genes, and CDR3 was defined according to IMGT. Any clonotype with a frequency above 0.1% was counted as a highly expanded clone. Repertoire diversity was measured by Shannon entropy, and V-J evenness by the Gini coefficient. Public clonotypes were defined as clonotypes shared by more than one individual. TCRdb reanalyzed the raw reads on its own, using fastp at Q25 for trimming and MiXCR for clone calling, and kept in-frame beta chains. Entries are consolidated by CDR3 protein sequence, retaining the most common genes and DNA. TCRdb assigned the V and J calls; the authors' analysis was not used. The sample table records roughly 450,000 distinct CDR3 sequences; about a quarter of these occur just once. The ten largest make up roughly a quarter of the sample.

The label giving this sample's time point can be read as: persistent/refractory GD, antithyroid drugs over 5 years with positive TRAb. For both TCR sequencing and RNA sequencing, RNA was extracted from PBMCs using TRIzol. The diagnosis of Graves' disease followed American Thyroid Association guidelines. The patients came from an endocrinology department in Xi'an, China. Each patient gave about 9.1 milliliters of peripheral blood, collected in an EDTA anticoagulant tube. Ficoll Paque Plus density gradient separation was used to isolate PBMCs, and no additional T cell sorting was done. RNA quality was checked with an Agilent 2100 Bioanalyzer and agarose gel, and concentration with a NanoDrop 2000. In its sample, this clonotype was seen many times. Its antigen is still unknown. No per-base quality is available; no much larger clone lies one base away.

Sequencing was performed on peripheral blood mononuclear cells (PBMCs), taken when the disease was refractory, from a patient treated with antithyroid drugs. The sequence joins TRBV24-1 to TRBJ2-1; TRBD2 agrees with 9 junctional bases. The clonotype was recovered from a female donor with Graves disease. The CDR3 in this case is CATSDASGIWNEQFF. The nucleotides are TGTGCCACCAGTGACGCTAGCGGGATTTGGAATGAGCAGTTCTTC.